This T cell receptor (beta chain) was recorded in a study of blood T cell repertoires in COVID-19. Study at large: The United States, Italy and Spain were the sources of the acute and convalescent COVID-19 samples. T cells, B-cell-depleted T cells, or PBMCs provided the cDNA or gDNA that served as material.

In the original processing: Reference gene primers were amplified, and this amplification served to estimate nucleated cell counts. Sequencing was performed with immunoSEQ multiplex PCR; in TCRdb, only in-frame clones are kept and a portion is missing. That table furnishes V, J and clone size, whereas the DNA furnished D and trimming. The table includes 150,000 to 200,000 clones, around 80% detected once. Recovered status in Cohort 3 required two negative PCRs, clearance, or symptom resolution. Trimming stripped 2 bases from V and 1 base from J, with 11 bases between. Per the germline V gene, CDR1 is SNHLY and CDR2 is FYNNEI. CDR3 length: 15 residues.

Sequencing was performed on PBMCs or T cells enriched from blood (not recorded which). This receptor was taken from a man in his forties or fifties who had recovered from COVID-19. J is TRBJ1-1 and V is TRBV2; D perhaps matches TRBD1 (5 bases). Here the CDR3 reads CASSELGGGNTEAFF. As DNA, the CDR3 is TGTGCCAGCAGTGAATTGGGCGGGGGGAACACTGAAGCTTTCTTT.